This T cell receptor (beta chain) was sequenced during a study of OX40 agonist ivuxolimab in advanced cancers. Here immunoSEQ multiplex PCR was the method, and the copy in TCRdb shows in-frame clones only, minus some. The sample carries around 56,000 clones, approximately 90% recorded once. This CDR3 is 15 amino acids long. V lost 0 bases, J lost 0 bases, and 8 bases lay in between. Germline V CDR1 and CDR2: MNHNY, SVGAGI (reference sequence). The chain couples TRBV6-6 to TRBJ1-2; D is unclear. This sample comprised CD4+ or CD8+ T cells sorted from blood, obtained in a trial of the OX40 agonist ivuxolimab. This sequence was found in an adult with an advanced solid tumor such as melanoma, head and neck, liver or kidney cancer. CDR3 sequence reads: CASSYSVSSNYGYTF. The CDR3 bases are TGTGCCAGCAGTTACTCGGTCAGCTCTAACTATGGCTACACCTTC.